This T cell receptor (beta chain) was captured in a study of shared clonotypes between healthy human individuals. CD4+ cell separation produced CD45RA+ naive and CD45RA-negative memory subsets. Clones were read by immunoSEQ multiplex PCR, and TCRdb kept only the in-frame ones, dropping some. The table lists approximately 980,000 clones, over 75% of them singletons. V was trimmed by 3 bases and J by 0 bases, leaving 9 bases between them. Germline lookup yields CDR1 LNHDA and CDR2 SQIVND (reference sequence). CDR3 length: 15 residues. This clone was picked up a small number of times. Other DNA sequences in this sample translate to the same CDR3.

The chain is built from TRBV19 and TRBJ2-1; D tentatively reads TRBD1 or TRBD2 (5 bases each). This TCR came from a young man in good health. The sample taken for sequencing was memory CD4+ T cells sorted from blood. Stated subset: CD45RA-negative fraction. The CDR3 sequence is CASSIEGSSYNEQFF. The CDR3 bases are TGTGCCAGTAGTATCGAGGGGAGCTCCTACAATGAGCAGTTCTTC.